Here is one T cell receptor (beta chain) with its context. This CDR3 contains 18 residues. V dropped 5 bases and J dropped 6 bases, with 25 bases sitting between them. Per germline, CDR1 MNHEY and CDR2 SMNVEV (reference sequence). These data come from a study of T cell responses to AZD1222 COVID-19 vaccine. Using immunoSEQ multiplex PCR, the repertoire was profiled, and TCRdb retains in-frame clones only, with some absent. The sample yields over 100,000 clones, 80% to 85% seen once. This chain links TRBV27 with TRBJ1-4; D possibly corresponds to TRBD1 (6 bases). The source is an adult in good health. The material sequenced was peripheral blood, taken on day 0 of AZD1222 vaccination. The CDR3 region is CASSIGPPLRGEDEKLFF. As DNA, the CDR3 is TGTGCCAGCAGTATAGGGCCACCTCTCAGGGGTGAAGATGAAAAACTGTTTTTT.